This section outlines one TCR beta chain sequence together with its context. The antigen is undetermined. Using RNA transcripts as the source, TCR beta CDR3 regions were amplified. Using the HTBI primer set, a first-round RT-PCR was run on the TCR CDR3. TCRdb passed the multiplex PCR reads through MiXCR, listing each CDR3 protein once. This table holds roughly 570,000 distinct CDR3 sequences, roughly 50% found once. The sample originates from a study of T cells in Graves' hyperthyroidism and ophthalmopathy. General observations from the study: Onset of ophthalmopathy came a median around 6.2 months after the model predicted it. Classification by a 13 V-J model distinguished ophthalmopathy from stable hyperthyroidism. Most thyroid clonotypes expanded above 0.001 were also detected in blood.

CDR3 length equals 13 residues. V lost 6 bases to trimming and J lost 15 bases; unmatched junction nucleotides: 14. Germline CDR1 SQVTM, CDR2 ANQGSEA. Sequenced: peripheral blood or thyroid tissue (not recorded which). The chain is built from TRBV29-1 and TRBJ2-6; 7 bases align to TRBD1. The TCR was taken from an adult woman with Graves' disease, either hyperthyroidism or ophthalmopathy (not recorded which). The CDR3 is CSVEQGLGYGLTF. The DNA for the CDR3 is TGCAGCGTCGAACAGGGGTTGGGCTATGGCCTGACTTTC.